These 31 T cell receptor beta chains originate from one sample sequenced in a study of T cells after yellow fever vaccination. TCRdb fed the 5' RACE reads into MiXCR, producing one record per CDR3 protein. The sample includes some 400,000 distinct CDR3 sequences, approximately 19% of them seen just once. Sequenced here: PBMCs, sampled before the yellow fever booster vaccination. These receptor sequences come from a man aged 18 to 29 who received the YFV17D yellow fever vaccine.

There are a few counts of this clonotype. The rearrangement uses TRBV25-1 and TRBJ2-7; D possibly corresponds to TRBD1 (6 bases). Trimming shortened V by 3 bases and J by 3 bases, and 9 bases separated the two germline ends. The CDR3 contains 13 residues. The V gene's germline CDR1 is MGHDK and CDR2 SYGVNS. The CDR3 sequence is CASSEWDNYEQYF. The DNA for the CDR3 is TGTGCCAGCAGTGAGTGGGACAACTACGAGCAGTACTTC.

This clonotype has just a few counts. In DNA, the CDR3 is TGCGCCAGCAGCTTGGGCGGGCAGGGAGATACGCAGTATTTT. Residues: CASSLGGQGDTQYF. This sequence joins TRBV5-1 and TRBJ2-3, with D possibly called TRBD1 or TRBD2 (5 bases each). V shed 0 bases and J shed 5 bases, with 10 bases lying between them. The germline gives CDR1 SGHRS, CDR2 YFSETQ. The CDR3 is 14 residues long.

This sequence joins TRBV4-1 and TRBJ1-4; TRBD1 is a possible D gene (5 bases). This CDR3 is 18 amino acids long. Trimming took off 0 bases at V and 0 bases at J, with 14 bases between the two ends. CDR1 is MGHRA, CDR2 YSYEKL, per germline. The CDR3 is CASSQDGAAPSTNEKLFF. The CDR3 DNA follows: TGCGCCAGCAGCCAAGATGGGGCAGCGCCATCAACTAATGAAAAACTGTTTTTT.

The chain combines TRBV29-1 with TRBJ1-1, with 9 bases identical to TRBD1. J gave up 5 bases and V 7 bases, and 5 bases lay outside the gene matches. Germline V gene sequence: CDR1 SQVTM, CDR2 ANQGSEA. There are 12 residues in the CDR3. The DNA for the CDR3 is TGCAGCGGAGACAGGGGGAGAACTGAAGCTTTCTTT. Translated, it gives CSGDRGRTEAFF.

J is TRBJ1-1 and V is TRBV7-9; 7 nucleotides agree with TRBD1. J was trimmed by 4 bases and V by 5 bases; bases with no gene match: 13. The CDR3 loop spans 16 amino acids. Per germline, CDR1 SEHNR and CDR2 FQNEAQ (reference sequence). The CDR3 region is CASSPDRLGLRTEAFF. Here the CDR3 DNA reads TGTGCCAGCAGCCCGGACAGGTTGGGTTTGCGCACTGAAGCTTTCTTT.

V gene TRBV5-1 combines with J gene TRBJ2-3; TRBD2 aligns across 11 bases. The CDR3 is 16 amino acids. Germline V gene lookup returns CDR1 SGHRS and CDR2 YFSETQ. The V gene end was trimmed by 7 bases and the J gene end by 1 base; junction bases not matched to a gene: 8. CDR3 DNA: TGCGCCAGCGGCCCCGGGACTAGCGGCGGCACAGATACGCAGTATTTT. Protein product: CASGPGTSGGTDTQYF.

This clonotype was detected a few times. The chain employs TRBV20-1 and TRBJ1-1; D is uncertain. The CDR3 length is 12 residues. Germline loops: CDR1 DFQATT, CDR2 SNEGSKA (reference sequence). The germline V and J ends were trimmed by 7 bases and 3 bases, with 12 bases remaining between them. CDR3 sequence reads: CSGTGRHTEAFF. The CDR3 nucleotides read TGCAGTGGTACCGGTCGGCACACTGAAGCTTTCTTT.

V gene TRBV7-2 combines with J gene TRBJ1-5; D gene uncertain. V gave up 4 bases and J gave up 4 bases, with 11 bases separating them. Germline loops: CDR1 SGHTA, CDR2 FQGNSA. This CDR3 contains 14 residues. The CDR3 nucleotides are TGTGCCAGCAGCTCTTACGAGGAGAATCAGCCCCAGCATTTT. As protein: CASSSYEENQPQHF.

Notes on this clonotype: Compared with germline, one end of the junction differs, possibly owing to a read error. This chain joins TRBV7-3 and TRBJ2-3; no clear D. This CDR3 contains 14 residues. CDR1 and CDR2 (germline): SGHTA, FQGTGA. CDR3 loop: CASSPRSSRDTQYF. The CDR3 coding sequence is TGTGCCAGCAGCCCCCGTTCGAGCAGAGATACGCAGTATTTT. Full variable domain (rest looked up from reference TRBV7-3 and TRBJ2-3): GAGVSQTPSNKVTEKGKYVELRCDPISGHTALYWYRQSLGQGPEFLIYFQGTGAADDSGLPNDRFFAVRPEGSVSTLKIQRTERGDSAVYLCASSPRSSRDTQYFGPGTRLTVL.

The chain combines TRBV5-1 with TRBJ2-1; 10 bases align to TRBD1. The CDR3 is made up of 13 amino acids. Germline CDR1 and CDR2: SGHRS and YFSETQ. The trim removed 7 bases at V and 10 bases at J, leaving 8 bases unmatched. CDR3 in amino acids: CASEYRDRGEQFF. The CDR3 DNA follows: TGCGCCAGCGAATACCGGGACAGGGGCGAGCAGTTCTTC.

J is TRBJ2-5 and V is TRBV6-5; 8 bases map to TRBD2. V was pared by 5 bases and J by 4 bases, with 6 bases of the junction left unmatched. The V gene's germline CDR1 is MNHEY and CDR2 SVGAGI. The CDR3 totals 14 residues. The CDR3 is CASSAGGGRETQYF. CDR3 nucleotides: TGTGCCAGCAGTGCCGGGGGGGGTAGAGAGACCCAGTACTTC.

The rearrangement uses TRBV4-2 and TRBJ2-4; no clear D gene. The germline V gene encodes CDR1 LGHNA and CDR2 YNFKEQ. CDR3 length: 15 amino acids. Trimming shortened V by 1 base and J by 8 bases, and 15 bases separated the two germline ends. CDR3 in DNA: TGTGCCAGCAGCCAAGTTGGCTCAGGCTTAGACATTCAGTACTTC. Its protein is CASSQVGSGLDIQYF.

The chain uses TRBV7-2 and TRBJ2-5; D may be TRBD1 (7 bases). Germline CDR1 SGHTA, CDR2 FQGNSA. V lost 4 bases to trimming and J lost 7 bases, with 19 bases between them. There are 15 residues in the CDR3. CDR3 loop: CASSWVAGQSGTQYF. As DNA, the CDR3 is TGTGCCAGCAGCTGGGTTGCGGGACAGTCAGGGACCCAGTACTTC.

Points on this clonotype: Mismatch with germline at one junction end may stem from a read error. The CDR3, as DNA: TGTGCCAGCAGCTTAAAACCGGACTCCATCAATGAGCTGTTCTTC. It specifies CASSLKPDSINELFF. V is TRBV7-3 and J is TRBJ2-1, with a tentative D call TRBD2 (5 bases). Germline V lookup: CDR1 SGHTA, CDR2 FQGTGA. The CDR3 runs 15 residues.

In its sample, this clonotype was seen a few times. The CDR3 loop is CASSPGTAQRSGYTF. The CDR3 nucleotides read TGTGCCAGCAGCCCAGGGACAGCCCAAAGGAGTGGCTACACCTTC. The chain combines TRBV7-3 with TRBJ1-2; 7 positions match TRBD1. Germline-derived CDR1 and CDR2 are SGHTA and FQGTGA. V gave up 5 bases and J gave up 7 bases; unmatched junction bases: 13. This CDR3 has 15 residues. The full variable domain, rest sourced from reference TRBV7-3 and TRBJ1-2, is GAGVSQTPSNKVTEKGKYVELRCDPISGHTALYWYRQSLGQGPEFLIYFQGTGAADDSGLPNDRFFAVRPEGSVSTLKIQRTERGDSAVYLCASSPGTAQRSGYTFGSGTRLTVV.

The chain links TRBV18 to TRBJ1-1, with 8 bases matching TRBD1. V lost 9 bases, J lost 1 base, and 10 bases stayed unmatched. The CDR3 totals 15 residues. The V gene's germline CDR1 is KGHSH and CDR2 LQKENI. CDR3 region: CASSYQGASNTEAFF. The DNA for the CDR3 is TGTGCCAGTTCCTATCAGGGGGCTTCGAACACTGAAGCTTTCTTT.

The CDR3, as DNA: TGTGCCAGCAGTGAAGCTATAAATTCACCCCTCCACTTT. This encodes CASSEAINSPLHF. The chain uses TRBV6-1 and TRBJ1-6; D unclear. CDR1 is MNHNS, CDR2 SASEGT, per germline. The CDR3 loop spans 13 amino acids. V lost 0 bases, J lost 7 bases, and 4 bases lay in between.

This clonotype showed up just a few times. Germline and junction disagree at one end, which may indicate a read error. The chain employs TRBV7-7 and TRBJ2-5; TRBD2 aligns across 10 bases. The CDR3 consists of 15 residues. Germline V CDR1 and CDR2: SSHAT, FNYEAQ (reference sequence). CDR3 bases: TGTGCTAGCAGCGAGGGACTAGCGTTGGAGGAGACCCAGTACTTC. Residues: CASSEGLALEETQYF.

This clonotype was observed a few times. The genes are TRBV29-1 and TRBJ2-7; 9 positions agree with TRBD1. The CDR3 covers 13 residues. Trimming took 6 bases from V and 2 from J; bases not matched to a gene: 5. Germline V gives CDR1 SQVTM, CDR2 ANQGSEA. CDR3 nucleotides: TGCAGCGTGAAACAGGGGGCGGCCTACGAGCAGTACTTC. Translating gives CSVKQGAAYEQYF.

The rearrangement uses TRBV2 and TRBJ2-1, with a tentative D call TRBD1 (6 bases). V was clipped by 9 bases and J by 5 bases, with 11 bases between them. Germline V gene data show CDR1 as SNHLY and CDR2 as FYNNEI. This CDR3 has 12 residues. CDR3 sequence: CARTGIHNEQFF. In DNA, the CDR3 is TGTGCCAGAACAGGGATTCACAATGAGCAGTTCTTC.

The sample holds a few counts of this clonotype. The chain joins TRBV7-8 to TRBJ2-3, with TRBD2 matching 10 bases. CDR3 size: 16 residues. Germline loops: CDR1 SGHVS, CDR2 FQNEAQ. V gave up 3 bases and J gave up 0 bases; unmatched junction bases: 3. CDR3 sequence reads: CASSFRGLASTDTQYF. In nucleotides, the CDR3 is TGTGCCAGCAGCTTTAGGGGACTAGCGAGCACAGATACGCAGTATTTT.

The chain uses TRBV4-3 and TRBJ2-7, with 9 bases that match TRBD2. This CDR3 is 15 amino acids long. V lost 1 base to trimming and J lost 9 bases; unmatched junction nucleotides: 10. Germline V lookup: CDR1 LGHNA, CDR2 YSLEER. The CDR3 is CASSQGFTSGSGQYF. CDR3 bases: TGCGCCAGCAGCCAAGGATTTACTAGCGGGTCCGGGCAGTACTTC.

V is TRBV6-6 and J is TRBJ1-5; 7 bases are a match to TRBD1. Germline CDR1 is MNHNY and CDR2 is SVGAGI (reference sequence). The CDR3 is 12 residues long. The ends lost 9 bases at V and 8 bases at J; junction bases unmatched: 7. In nucleotides, the CDR3 is TGTGCCAGTGACAGGGCGGGGGAGCCCCAGCATTTT. Protein product: CASDRAGEPQHF.

This clonotype showed up just a few times. V and J are TRBV12-3 or TRBV12-4 and TRBJ2-1, with 11 bases identical to TRBD2. The CDR3 runs to 15 residues. V was pared by 1 base and J by 8 bases, with 4 bases of the junction left unmatched. In DNA form, the CDR3 reads TGTGCCAGCAGTTTAGTAGCGGGGGGGCGGTATGAGCAGTTCTTC. It is translated as CASSLVAGGRYEQFF.

The rearrangement joins TRBV3-1 to TRBJ1-2, with TRBD1 matching over 7 bases. After removal of 5 bases from V and 8 bases from J, the junction contained 11 bases not matched to a gene. CDR1 and CDR2 from the germline V gene are LGHDT and YNNKEL (reference sequence). The CDR3 has 14 residues. CDR3 in amino acids: CASSFQGGVEGYTF. The CDR3 DNA sequence: TGTGCCAGCAGCTTTCAGGGGGGGGTTGAAGGCTACACCTTC.

This chain joins TRBV30 and TRBJ1-4; D is perhaps TRBD1 (6 bases). This CDR3 contains 14 residues. V was pared by 0 bases and J by 10 bases, with 15 bases between. CDR1 and CDR2 (germline): GTSNPN, SVGIG (reference sequence). The CDR3 region has the DNA TGTGCCTGGAGTGTACTGCAAGGGGGGGGAAAACTGTTTTTT. As protein: CAWSVLQGGGKLFF.

This clonotype was found a few times. This chain joins TRBV29-1 and TRBJ1-1; tentative D call: TRBD1 (6 bases). Between the trimmed V and J ends, which lost 8 bases and 3 bases, there was a span of 19 bases. Germline lookup yields CDR1 SQVTM and CDR2 ANQGSEA. This CDR3 contains 14 residues. CDR3 nucleotide sequence: TGCAGCTCCAGGGACACCGGGCGGTACACTGAAGCTTTCTTT. This sequence encodes CSSRDTGRYTEAFF. Looking up the rest from reference TRBV29-1 and TRBJ1-1 gives the full variable domain: SAVISQKPSRDICQRGTSLTIQCQVDSQVTMMFWYRQQPGQSLTLIATANQGSEATYESGFVIDKFPISRPNLTFSTLTVSNMSPEDSSIYLCSSRDTGRYTEAFFGQGTRLTVV.

This clonotype was found many times. This sequence joins TRBV5-1 and TRBJ2-2; D is possibly TRBD2 (5 bases). Looked up from germline, CDR1 is SGHRS and CDR2 is YFSETQ. The CDR3 is made up of 15 amino acids. V shed 4 bases and J shed 4 bases, with 14 bases lying between them. CDR3 bases: TGCGCCAGCAGCCCCCGGGAATTGAGCACCGGGGAGCTGTTTTTT. Translated: CASSPRELSTGELFF.

The CDR3 DNA follows: TGTGCCAGCAGACGACTAGCGGGGGCTGGGAATGAGCAGTTCTTC. Translation gives CASRRLAGAGNEQFF. The chain recombines TRBV11-2 with TRBJ2-1, with TRBD2 matching 12 bases. CDR1 is SGHAT, CDR2 FQNNGV, per germline. V shed 6 bases, J shed 7 bases, and the junction held 7 bases outside the gene matches. The CDR3 sequence is 15 residues long.

The gene calls are TRBV5-1 and TRBJ2-1, with 9 bases identical to TRBD1. Germline CDR1 and CDR2: SGHRS and YFSETQ. The CDR3 sequence is 20 residues long. The V and J ends lost 1 base and 5 bases, in that order; junction bases with no gene match: 19. The CDR3 sequence: CASSLFGPGQGQNQDNEQFF. The CDR3 coding sequence is TGCGCCAGCAGCTTGTTTGGCCCGGGACAGGGTCAGAATCAGGACAATGAGCAGTTCTTC. Filled out from reference TRBV5-1 and TRBJ2-1, the complete variable domain reads KAGVTQTPRYLIKTRGQQVTLSCSPISGHRSVSWYQQTPGQGLQFLFEYFSETQRNKGNFPGRFSGRQFSNSRSEMNVSTLELGDSALYLCASSLFGPGQGQNQDNEQFFGPGTRLTVL.

The rearrangement uses TRBV20-1 and TRBJ1-2; 8 bases align to TRBD1. V trimming: 1 base; J trimming: 8 bases; junction bases outside the gene matches: 6. The CDR3 is made up of 13 amino acids. The germline gives CDR1 DFQATT, CDR2 SNEGSKA (reference sequence). The CDR3: CSARARTGKGYTF. DNA for the CDR3: TGCAGTGCTAGAGCCCGGACAGGGAAAGGCTACACCTTC.